This entry lists 2 T cell receptor beta chains sequenced from one sample in a study of CD8+CD57+ T cells in acquired aplastic anemia. Sequenced patients had shown CD8+CD57+ cell expansion by flow cytometry. TCR beta VDJ combinations and CDR3 sequences were profiled from genomic DNA. TCRdb used MiXCR to reprocess the reads, holding one entry per CDR3 protein. This table holds some 120,000 distinct CDR3 sequences, 45% to 60% found once. The sample comprised sorted CD4+, CD8+, or CD8+CD57+ T cells (not recorded which) from PBMCs. These receptors all come from a human donor with aplastic anemia.

This clonotype was seen only a few times. This chain links TRBV2 with TRBJ2-7, with D hard to call. V lost 4 bases, J lost 4 bases, and 8 bases lay in between. CDR3 length: 12 residues. The germline V gene has CDR1 SNHLY and CDR2 FYNNEI. CDR3: CASSVGGYEQYF. The CDR3 DNA reads TGTGCCAGCAGTGTGGGTGGATACGAGCAGTACTTC.

With respect to this clonotype: An end of the junction differs from the germline gene, which may be a read error. The chain combines TRBV7-7 with TRBJ2-2, with D maybe TRBD2 (5 bases). Germline V gene data show CDR1 as SSHAT and CDR2 as FNYEAQ (reference sequence). The CDR3 is 15 residues long. CDR3 amino acids: CASSLLAENTGELLF. The CDR3 DNA reads TGTGCCAGCAGCTTACTGGCGGAGAACACCGGGGAGCTGCTTTTT.